The 3 T cell receptor beta chains listed next were all sequenced from one sample in a study of T-cell reconstitution after alpha-beta-depleted transplantation in children. The TCRbeta library incorporated unique molecular identifiers. TCRdb itself ran the PCR reads through MiXCR, one entry per CDR3 protein. The table shows under 400,000 distinct CDR3 sequences, with around 25% occurring only once. Sequenced material: PBMCs, mostly from graft donor cells, taken 180 days after TCRalphabeta/CD19-depleted stem cell transplant. These receptor sequences come from a male patient younger than 18 who had a stem cell transplant for acute lymphoblastic leukemia, so the T cells may come from the graft donor.

The chain carries TRBV6-1 and TRBJ2-7; 9 bases agree with TRBD1. The J segment lost 5 bases and the V segment lost 6 bases, leaving 8 bases of the junction unmatched. CDR1 is MNHNS and CDR2 is SASEGT in the germline V gene. The CDR3 is 14 residues long. CDR3 sequence reads: CASRSDRGRNEQYF. CDR3 DNA: TGTGCCAGCAGGTCGGACAGGGGTAGGAACGAGCAGTACTTC.

This clonotype was recorded a few times. The chain is built from TRBV28 and TRBJ2-7, with D maybe TRBD1 (5 bases). Trimming pared 4 bases from V and 7 bases from J, leaving 17 bases between. Germline V gives CDR1 MDHEN, CDR2 SYDVKM. This CDR3 is built from 14 residues. In DNA form, the CDR3 reads TGTGCCAGCAGTTCGACAGTAGGGAAAAGGGAGCAGTACTTC. The encoded protein is CASSSTVGKREQYF.

V usage is TRBV5-1 and J usage is TRBJ2-5; D gene ambiguous. V shed 0 bases and J shed 4 bases, with 7 bases lying between them. Germline V gene sequence: CDR1 SGHRS, CDR2 YFSETQ. The length of the CDR3 is 13 residues. CDR3 loop: CASSLAPLETQYF. CDR3 nucleotides: TGCGCCAGCAGCTTGGCGCCGCTAGAGACCCAGTACTTC.